This T cell receptor (beta chain) emerged from a study of blood T cell repertoires in COVID-19. The Seattle patients, enrolled during active infection, were followed longitudinally. CDR1 is MGHRA and CDR2 is YSYEKL in the germline V gene. V was shortened by 1 base and J by 1 base, with 14 bases between the two germline ends. The CDR3 length is 17 residues. Produced via immunoSEQ multiplex PCR; TCRdb's table is partial and in-frame only. The table includes about 260,000 clones, around 90% detected once. The chain joins TRBV4-1 to TRBJ1-5; perhaps TRBD1 as D (5 bases). Sequences were obtained from peripheral blood. The clonotype comes from a woman between 65 and 79 years old with COVID-19, enrolled during active disease. The CDR3 protein is CASSQVTGRRSNQPQHF. CDR3 DNA sequence: TGCGCCAGCAGCCAAGTTACAGGACGAAGAAGCAATCAGCCCCAGCATTTT.